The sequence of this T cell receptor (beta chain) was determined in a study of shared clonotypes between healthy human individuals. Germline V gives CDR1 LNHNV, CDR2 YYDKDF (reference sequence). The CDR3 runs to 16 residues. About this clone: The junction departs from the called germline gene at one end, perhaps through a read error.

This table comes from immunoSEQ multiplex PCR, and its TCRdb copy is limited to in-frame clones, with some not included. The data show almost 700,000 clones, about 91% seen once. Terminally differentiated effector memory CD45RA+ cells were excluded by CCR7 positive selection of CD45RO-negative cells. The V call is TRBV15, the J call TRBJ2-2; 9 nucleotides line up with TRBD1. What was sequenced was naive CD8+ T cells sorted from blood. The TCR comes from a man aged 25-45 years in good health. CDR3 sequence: CATSGDRGGPTGELFF. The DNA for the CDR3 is TGTGCCACCAGCGGAGACAGGGGGGGCCCCACCGGGGAGCTGTTTTTT.